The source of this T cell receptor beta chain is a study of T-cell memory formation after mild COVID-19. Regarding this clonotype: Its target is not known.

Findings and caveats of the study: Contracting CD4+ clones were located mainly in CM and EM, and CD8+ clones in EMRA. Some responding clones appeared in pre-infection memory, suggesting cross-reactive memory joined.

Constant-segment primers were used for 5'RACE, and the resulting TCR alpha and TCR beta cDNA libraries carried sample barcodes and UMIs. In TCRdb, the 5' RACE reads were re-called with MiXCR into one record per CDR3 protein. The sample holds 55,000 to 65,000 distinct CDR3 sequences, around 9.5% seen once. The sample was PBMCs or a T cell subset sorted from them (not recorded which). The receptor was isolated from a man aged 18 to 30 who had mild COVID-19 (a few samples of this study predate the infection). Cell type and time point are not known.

The CDR3 bases are TGCGCCAGCAGCTTGGCCTTAACTAGCGGGGCCTACAATGAGCAGTTCTTC. Its translation: CASSLALTSGAYNEQFF. The rearrangement joins TRBV5-1 to TRBJ2-1; 10 bases fit TRBD2. The CDR3 length is 17 residues. CDR1 SGHRS and CDR2 YFSETQ come from the germline V gene. Trimming at V came to 0 bases and at J to 2 bases, leaving 5 bases not matched to a gene.